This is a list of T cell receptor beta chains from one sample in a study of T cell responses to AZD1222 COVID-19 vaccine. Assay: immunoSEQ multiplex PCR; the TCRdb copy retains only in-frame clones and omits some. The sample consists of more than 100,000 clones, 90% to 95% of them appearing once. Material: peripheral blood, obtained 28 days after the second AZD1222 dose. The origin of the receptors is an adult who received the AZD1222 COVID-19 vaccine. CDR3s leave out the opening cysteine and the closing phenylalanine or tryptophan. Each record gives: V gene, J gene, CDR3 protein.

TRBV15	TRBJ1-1	ATSRLGPLNTEAF
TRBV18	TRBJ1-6	ASSPGPRDSPLH
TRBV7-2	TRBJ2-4	ASSLEGGLAKNIQY
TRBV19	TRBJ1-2	ASSDETGPDGYGYT
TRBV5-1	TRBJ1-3	ASSSEVKSGTIY
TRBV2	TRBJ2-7	ASLVALGGYEQY
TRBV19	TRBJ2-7	ATRDSAYEQY
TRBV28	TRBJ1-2	ASSSQHYGYT
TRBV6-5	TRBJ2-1	ASSYRGDNEQF
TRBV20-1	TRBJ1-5	SASGTPVGNQPQH
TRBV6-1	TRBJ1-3	ASSEMVRGTASTGY
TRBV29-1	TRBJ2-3	SVEAWGGAQGAGTDTQY
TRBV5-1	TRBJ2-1	ASSGPLDLPYNEQF
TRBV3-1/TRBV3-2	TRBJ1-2	ASSQDSNRVHGYT
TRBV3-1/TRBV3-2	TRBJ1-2	ASSQDMMASGYT
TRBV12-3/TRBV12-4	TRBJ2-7	ASSFATGREQY
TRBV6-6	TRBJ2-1	ASRPGGARYNEQF
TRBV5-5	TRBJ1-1	ASSLQGGHLLTEAF
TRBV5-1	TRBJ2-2	ASSPFSAGELF
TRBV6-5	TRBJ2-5	ASSYRFFGGQETQY
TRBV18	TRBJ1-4	ASSATPHQREKLF
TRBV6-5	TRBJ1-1	ASTNRGQNTEAF
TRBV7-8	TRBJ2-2	ASSLVQGVYTGELF
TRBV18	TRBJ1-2	ASSPGTGGTYGYT
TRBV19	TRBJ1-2	ASSRGQGNYGYT
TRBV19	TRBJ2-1	ASSTQSGAREQF
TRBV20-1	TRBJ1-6	SARRLSPLH
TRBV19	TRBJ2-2	ASSMRAGELF
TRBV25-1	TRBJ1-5	ASSSTGTGWNQPQH
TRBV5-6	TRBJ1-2	ASRAYGQLYGYT
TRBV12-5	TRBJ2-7	ASGLSPDALGEQY
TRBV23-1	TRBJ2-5	ASGGWGETQY
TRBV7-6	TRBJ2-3	ASSLVPRDTQY
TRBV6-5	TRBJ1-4	ASSSGQGSLNIGLF
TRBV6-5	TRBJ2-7	ASSTTGQGSHEQY
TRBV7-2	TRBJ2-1	ASSPRAGNNNEQF
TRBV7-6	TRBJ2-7	ASSFNPDAPATYEQY